This TCR beta chain appears in the sequencing data of a study of T-cell reconstitution after alpha-beta-depleted transplantation in children. The table lists this clonotype with a few counts. The antigen is undetermined. Study-wide points: Most T-cell counts and diversity one year after the transplant came from T cells that were newly produced. Reports say that about two months after transplant, the alpha-beta T cells came out of several hundred graft clones that had expanded.

Molecular barcoding with unique molecular identifiers was used for the TCRbeta library. From the PCR reads, TCRdb called clonotypes with MiXCR, one entry per CDR3 protein. The data show under 450,000 distinct CDR3 sequences, roughly 16% seen once. Germline V gene lookup returns CDR1 SGHRS and CDR2 YFSETQ. The trim removed 4 bases at V and 4 bases at J, leaving 22 bases unmatched. The CDR3 extends over 19 amino acids. The sequences come from PBMCs, mostly from graft donor cells, collected 360 days after TCRalphabeta/CD19-depleted stem cell transplant. This chain links TRBV5-1 with TRBJ2-7, with TRBD2 matching 8 bases. This sequence originates from a boy less than two years old who had a stem cell transplant for Wiskott-Aldrich syndrome, so the T cells may come from the graft donor. CDR3 bases: TGCGCCAGCAGCGGGAACCCAGGACAGCCAAAGCGGGAGAGGTACGAGCAGTACTTC. The encoded protein is CASSGNPGQPKRERYEQYF.